This is a list of T cell receptor beta chains from one sample in a study of PD-1 blockade in classical Hodgkin lymphoma. Profiled with immunoSEQ multiplex PCR; TCRdb holds only in-frame clones, not every one. Of about 1,400 clones listed, roughly three quarters are singletons. The sample was CD8+ T cells from blood, taken at baseline. These receptors came from a human donor with classical Hodgkin lymphoma. Each CDR3 is given with its conserved first and last residue.

j_gene,v_gene,CDR3aa
TRBJ2-7,TRBV28,CASTWGTGETDEQYF
TRBJ1-1,TRBV7-9,CASRPPGQLTEAFF
TRBJ1-6,TRBV30,CAWSVRFGSPLHF
TRBJ1-2,TRBV28,CASSLLGQRGHGYTF
TRBJ1-1,TRBV7-6,CASSLVRGSNTEAFF
TRBJ2-2,TRBV6-4,CASSSTSGSTGELFF
TRBJ2-7,TRBV10-3,CAISEEQGAYEQYF
TRBJ2-7,TRBV29-1,CSGGGGKGYEQYF
TRBJ2-5,TRBV6-5,CASSFLTSGSLPYF
TRBJ2-7,TRBV4-3,CASSQEGWQTPDEQYF
TRBJ2-1,TRBV9,CASSDGGSIGNEQFF
TRBJ2-5,TRBV9,CASSVDIDRGQETQYF
TRBJ2-2,TRBV5-1,CASSFGGRTQITGELFF
TRBJ2-5,TRBV7-8,CASSTRLAGVPQETQYF
TRBJ2-5,TRBV12-5,CASGIPGGQETQYF